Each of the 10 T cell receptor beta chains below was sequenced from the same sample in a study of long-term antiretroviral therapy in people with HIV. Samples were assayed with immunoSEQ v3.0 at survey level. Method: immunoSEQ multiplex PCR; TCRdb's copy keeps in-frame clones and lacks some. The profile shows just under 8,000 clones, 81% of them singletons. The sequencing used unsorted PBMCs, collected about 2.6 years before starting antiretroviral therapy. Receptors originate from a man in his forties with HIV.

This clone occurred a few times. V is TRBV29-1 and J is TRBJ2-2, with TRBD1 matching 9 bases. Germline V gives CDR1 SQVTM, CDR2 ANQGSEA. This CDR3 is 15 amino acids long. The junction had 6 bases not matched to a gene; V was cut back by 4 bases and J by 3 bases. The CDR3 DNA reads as TGCAGCGTTGGGGGACAGGGCCGGTACACCGGGGAGCTGTTTTTT. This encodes CSVGGQGRYTGELFF.

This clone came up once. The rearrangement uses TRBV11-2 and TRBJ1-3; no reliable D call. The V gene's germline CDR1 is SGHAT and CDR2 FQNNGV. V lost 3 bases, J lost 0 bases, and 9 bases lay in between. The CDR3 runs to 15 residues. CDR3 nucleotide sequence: TGTGCCAGCAGCTTTGACCCTCTCTCTGGAAACACCATATATTTT. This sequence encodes CASSFDPLSGNTIYF.

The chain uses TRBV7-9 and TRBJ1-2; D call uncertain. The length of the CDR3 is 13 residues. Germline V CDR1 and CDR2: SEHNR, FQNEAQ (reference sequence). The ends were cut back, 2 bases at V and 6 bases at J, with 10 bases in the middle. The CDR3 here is CASSLSRGNGYTF. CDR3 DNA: TGTGCCAGCAGCTTAAGTCGGGGAAATGGCTACACCTTC.

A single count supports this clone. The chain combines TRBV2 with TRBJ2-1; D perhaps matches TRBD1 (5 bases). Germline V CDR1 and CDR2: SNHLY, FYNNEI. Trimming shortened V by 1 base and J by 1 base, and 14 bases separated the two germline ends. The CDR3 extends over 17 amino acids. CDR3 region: CASSEDRYVGSYNEQFF. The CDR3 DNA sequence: TGTGCCAGCAGTGAAGACAGGTACGTCGGTTCCTACAATGAGCAGTTCTTC.

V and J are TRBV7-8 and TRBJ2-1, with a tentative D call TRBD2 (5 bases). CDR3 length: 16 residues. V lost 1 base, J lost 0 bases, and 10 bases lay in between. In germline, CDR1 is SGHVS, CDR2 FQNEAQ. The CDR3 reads CASSLVAGLSYNEQFF. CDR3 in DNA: TGTGCCAGCAGCTTAGTTGCCGGACTCTCCTACAATGAGCAGTTCTTC.

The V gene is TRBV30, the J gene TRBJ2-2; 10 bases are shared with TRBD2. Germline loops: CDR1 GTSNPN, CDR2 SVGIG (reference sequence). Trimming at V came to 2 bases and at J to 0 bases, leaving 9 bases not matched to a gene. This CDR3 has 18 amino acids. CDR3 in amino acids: CAWSRIAGGLSNTGELFF. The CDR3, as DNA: TGTGCCTGGAGTAGGATAGCGGGGGGCCTTTCGAACACCGGGGAGCTGTTTTTT.

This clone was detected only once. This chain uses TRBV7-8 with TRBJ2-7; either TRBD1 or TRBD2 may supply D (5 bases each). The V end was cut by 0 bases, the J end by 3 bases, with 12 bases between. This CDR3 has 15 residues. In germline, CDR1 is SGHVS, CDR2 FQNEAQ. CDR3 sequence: CASSLASVRGYEQYF. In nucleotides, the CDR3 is TGTGCCAGCAGCTTAGCGTCAGTGAGGGGCTACGAGCAGTACTTC. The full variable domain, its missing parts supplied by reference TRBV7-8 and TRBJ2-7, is GAGVSQSPRYKVAKRGQDVALRCDPISGHVSLFWYQQALGQGPEFLTYFQNEAQLDKSGLPSDRFFAERPEGSVSTLKIQRTQQEDSAVYLCASSLASVRGYEQYFGPGTRLTVT.

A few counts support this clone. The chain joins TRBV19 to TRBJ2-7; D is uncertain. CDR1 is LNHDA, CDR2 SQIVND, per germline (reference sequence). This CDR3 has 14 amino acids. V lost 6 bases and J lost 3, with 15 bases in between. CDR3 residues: CASSRFLGDYEQYF. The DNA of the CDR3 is TGTGCCAGTAGCAGGTTCTTAGGTGACTACGAGCAGTACTTC.

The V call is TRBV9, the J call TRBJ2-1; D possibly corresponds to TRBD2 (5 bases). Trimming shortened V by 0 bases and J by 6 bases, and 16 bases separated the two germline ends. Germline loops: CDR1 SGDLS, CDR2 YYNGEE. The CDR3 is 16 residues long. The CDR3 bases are TGTGCCAGCAGCGTAGGGGCTAGCCTTAGGAGCAATGAGCAGTTCTTC. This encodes CASSVGASLRSNEQFF.

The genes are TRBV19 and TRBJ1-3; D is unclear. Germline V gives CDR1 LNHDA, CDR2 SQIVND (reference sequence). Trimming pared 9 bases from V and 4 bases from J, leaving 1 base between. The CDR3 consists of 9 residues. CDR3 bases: TGTGCCAGCGGAAACACCATATATTTT. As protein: CASGNTIYF.